This is a list of T cell receptor beta chains from one sample in a study of ipilimumab plus nivolumab after autologous stem cell transplantation. Method: immunoSEQ multiplex PCR; TCRdb's copy keeps in-frame clones and lacks some. The sample records tens of thousands of clones, roughly 92% being singletons. This sample comprised PBMCs, obtained in a trial of ipilimumab plus nivolumab as post-transplant consolidation. The receptors were gathered from a male donor with multiple myeloma. Both conserved end residues are part of each CDR3. The D gene is left open where the match is weak. Size is omitted from some rows. Given values are once, few, many or a class for expanded clones.

>TRBJ1-2|NA|TRBV9|NA
CASSTTGFSVYTF
TGTGCCAGCAGCACAACAGGGTTTTCAGTATACACCTTC
>TRBJ1-2|NA|TRBV7-2|TRBD1
CASSPHPGQGDYGYTF
TGTGCCAGCAGCCCACACCCCGGACAGGGAGACTATGGCTACACCTTC
>TRBJ1-4|NA|TRBV7-2|NA
CASSVPRGGGTTNEKLFF
TGTGCCAGCAGCGTCCCGAGGGGGGGAGGGACAACTAATGAAAAACTGTTTTTT
>TRBJ2-3|NA|TRBV18|TRBD2
CASSPLGTSGGSSTDTQYF
TGTGCCAGCTCGCCACTCGGGACTAGCGGGGGTTCTAGCACAGATACGCAGTATTTT
>TRBJ2-7|NA|TRBV29-1|TRBD1
CSVQSRQGSYEQYF
TGCAGCGTCCAATCGCGACAGGGGTCCTACGAGCAGTACTTC
>TRBJ2-3|NA|TRBV5-6|NA
CASSLGSDSPRNF
TGTGCCAGCAGCTTGGGGTCGGACAGCCCGCGGAATTTT
>TRBJ1-1|NA|TRBV15|NA
CATRAGDWDTEAFF
TGTGCCACCAGAGCAGGGGATTGGGACACTGAAGCTTTCTTT
>TRBJ1-5|NA|TRBV28|NA
CASSFPSVNQPQHF
TGTGCCAGCAGTTTCCCCAGCGTTAATCAGCCCCAGCATTTT
>TRBJ2-1|NA|TRBV6-1|NA
CASLTQVGHYNEQFF
TGTGCCAGCTTGACCCAGGTCGGGCATTACAATGAGCAGTTCTTC
>TRBJ1-4|NA|TRBV18|NA
CASSPRPGHFEKLFF
TGTGCCAGCTCACCACGTCCGGGACATTTTGAAAAACTGTTTTTT
>TRBJ2-7|NA|TRBV6-1|NA
CASSETDRVYEQYF
TGTGCCAGCAGTGAGACCGACAGAGTATACGAGCAGTACTTC
>TRBJ2-7|NA|TRBV6-5|TRBD1
CASSYDRGPNEQYF
TGTGCCAGCAGTTATGACAGGGGGCCTAACGAGCAGTACTTC
>TRBJ1-2|NA|TRBV5-4|NA
CASSLASGIRYGYTF
TGTGCCAGCAGCTTGGCCTCAGGTATCCGCTATGGCTACACCTTC
>TRBJ1-2|NA|TRBV2|NA
CASSPSGENYGYTF
TGTGCCAGCAGTCCGTCCGGGGAGAACTATGGCTACACCTTC
>TRBJ2-7|once|TRBV5-8|TRBD1
CASSPRGQVPYEQYF
TGTGCCAGCAGCCCGCGGGGACAGGTGCCCTACGAGCAGTACTTC
>TRBJ2-7|NA|TRBV28|NA
CASTLSGVAGEQYF
TGTGCCAGCACCCTATCCGGGGTAGCAGGCGAGCAGTACTTC
>TRBJ2-3|once|TRBV29-1|NA
CSVSGGALTDTQYF
TGCAGCGTTAGTGGGGGGGCCCTCACAGATACGCAGTATTTT
>TRBJ1-1|NA|TRBV14|TRBD1
CASSPGTATDTEAFF
TGTGCCAGCAGCCCGGGGACAGCCACGGACACTGAAGCTTTCTTT
>TRBJ2-1|NA|TRBV7-2|TRBD2
CASSSEGGLAGSYNEQFF
TGTGCCAGCAGCTCTGAGGGGGGACTAGCGGGCTCCTACAATGAGCAGTTCTTC
>TRBJ1-5|NA|TRBV6-5|NA
CASSSLGTISNQPQHF
TGTGCCAGCAGTTCCCTCGGGACAATTAGCAATCAGCCCCAGCATTTT
>TRBJ2-3|NA|TRBV30|NA
CAWSYRRDTQYF
TGTGCCTGGAGCTACAGGAGGGATACGCAGTATTTT
>TRBJ2-2|NA|TRBV5-1|TRBD1
CASSPRTGDTGELFF
TGCGCCAGCAGCCCGCGGACAGGGGACACCGGGGAGCTGTTTTTT
>TRBJ2-5|once|TRBV18|TRBD1
CASSHGQAPQETQYF
TGTGCCAGCTCACACGGACAGGCCCCCCAAGAGACCCAGTACTTC
>TRBJ1-4|NA|TRBV9|NA
CASSVGGINEKLFF
TGTGCCAGCAGCGTAGGGGGGATTAATGAAAAACTGTTTTTT
>TRBJ2-5|NA|TRBV5-1|TRBD2
CASSGLAGQETQYF
TGCGCCAGCAGCGGGTTAGCGGGTCAAGAGACCCAGTACTTC
>TRBJ1-2|NA|TRBV4-1|TRBD1
CASSQGTGDGYTF
TGCGCCAGCAGCCAAGGGACAGGGGATGGCTACACCTTC